Each of the 18 T cell receptor beta chains below was sequenced from the same sample in a study of human T cells and chemical hapten exposure. Whole blood, unfractionated, served as the material for total RNA extraction. MiXCR, run by TCRdb on the 5' RACE reads, gives a single entry per CDR3 protein. The top ten clones hold around 3% of a sample with about 120,000 distinct CDR3 sequences, approximately 20% of them seen once. These receptors were taken from a human donor in good health.

This clonotype was detected only a few times. V is TRBV29-1 and J is TRBJ1-3; maybe TRBD1 (5 bases). This CDR3 contains 13 residues. Germline V CDR1 and CDR2: SQVTM, ANQGSEA. The V gene lost 6 bases and the J gene lost 0 bases, with 9 bases spanning the gap. The CDR3 DNA reads as TGCAGCGTCTGGGACGCCTCTGGAAACACCATATATTTT. This sequence encodes CSVWDASGNTIYF.

This clonotype was detected a few times. V and J are TRBV28 and TRBJ1-3; D ambiguous. The CDR3 extends over 16 amino acids. V was cut by 5 bases and J by 1 base, with 15 bases left in between. The germline CDR1 and CDR2 sequences are MDHEN and SYDVKM. The CDR3 DNA reads TGTGCCAGCAGTGAATTTGGACGGGGTTCTGGAAACACCATATATTTT. It is translated as CASSEFGRGSGNTIYF. Supplemented by reference TRBV28 and TRBJ1-3, the full variable domain reads DVKVTQSSRYLVKRTGEKVFLECVQDMDHENMFWYRQDPGLGLRLIYFSYDVKMKEKGDIPEGYSVSREKKERFSLILESASTNQTSMYLCASSEFGRGSGNTIYFGEGSWLTVV.

With regard to this clonotype: Given a much more abundant clone one base away, this may be a read error. The chain links TRBV28 to TRBJ2-5; TRBD1 matches at 8 bases. CDR1 and CDR2 from the germline V gene are MDHEN and SYDVKM. The CDR3 extends over 14 amino acids. DNA of the CDR3: TGTGCCAGCAGTTGGGGCAGGGGGCTAGAGAACCAGTACTTC. Amino acids: CASSWGRGLENQYF. Supplemented by reference TRBV28 and TRBJ2-5, the full variable domain reads DVKVTQSSRYLVKRTGEKVFLECVQDMDHENMFWYRQDPGLGLRLIYFSYDVKMKEKGDIPEGYSVSREKKERFSLILESASTNQTSMYLCASSWGRGLENQYFGPGTRLLVL.

This clonotype was seen a few times. The chain employs TRBV29-1 and TRBJ2-1; no clear D. With 2 bases removed from V and 7 bases from J, the gap between germline ends came to 12 bases. The CDR3 covers 13 residues. Per the germline V gene, CDR1 is SQVTM and CDR2 is ANQGSEA. The CDR3 DNA sequence: TGCAGCGTTGAAACCTCGCCGGTGAATGAGCAGTTCTTC. Translated: CSVETSPVNEQFF.

The chain is built from TRBV24-1 and TRBJ2-7; 9 bases map to TRBD2. J gave up 4 bases and V 6 bases, and 6 bases lay outside the gene matches. Germline V gene data show CDR1 as KGHDR and CDR2 as SFDVKD. CDR3 length: 14 amino acids. This chain's CDR3 is CATSSSGVRYEQYF. As DNA, the CDR3 is TGTGCCACCAGTTCTAGCGGGGTAAGGTACGAGCAGTACTTC.

V gene TRBV30 combines with J gene TRBJ2-3; maybe TRBD1 (5 bases). The CDR3 is 13 amino acids. Germline-derived CDR1 and CDR2 are GTSNPN and SVGIG (reference sequence). Trimming removed 5 bases at V and 0 bases at J, with 9 bases between. CDR3 DNA: TGTGCCTGGCTCAGGGCTAGCACAGATACGCAGTATTTT. Amino acid sequence: CAWLRASTDTQYF.

The table lists this clonotype with a few counts. DNA for the CDR3: TGCGCCAGCAGCTTGGGTAAACTACCGGGACTAGCCGCAGATACGCAGTATTTT. It yields the protein CASSLGKLPGLAADTQYF. J is TRBJ2-3 and V is TRBV5-1, with 9 bases fitting TRBD2. With V trimmed by 0 bases and J by 4 bases, 12 bases remained unmatched. The CDR3 covers 18 residues. CDR1 SGHRS and CDR2 YFSETQ come from the germline V gene.

The J gene is TRBJ2-7, the V gene TRBV4-1, with D perhaps TRBD1 (6 bases). Trimming shortened V by 2 bases and J by 7 bases, and 15 bases separated the two germline ends. The CDR3 covers 14 residues. The germline gives CDR1 MGHRA, CDR2 YSYEKL. For the CDR3, the DNA is TGCGCCAGCAGCCAACCGAACAGGGTCCGGGAGCAGTACTTC. Protein product: CASSQPNRVREQYF.

This chain connects TRBV6-2 or TRBV6-3 to TRBJ2-1, with 7 positions matching TRBD2. The germline V gene encodes CDR1 MNHEY and CDR2 SVGEGT. Unmatched junction bases numbered 14, after V lost 6 bases and J lost 12 bases. This CDR3 has 14 amino acids. The CDR3 protein is CASSPRATSPMQFF. Written as DNA, the CDR3 is TGTGCCAGCAGCCCCCGGGCGACTAGCCCGATGCAGTTCTTC.

This clonotype was counted only a few times. The chain links TRBV5-1 to TRBJ1-5; D is perhaps TRBD1 (6 bases). CDR1 is SGHRS and CDR2 is YFSETQ in the germline V gene. This CDR3 contains 15 residues. Trimming cost V 4 bases and J 4 bases, with 15 bases left between them. The CDR3 spells CASSATGLLNQPQHF. The CDR3, as DNA: TGCGCCAGCAGCGCAACAGGGCTTTTAAATCAGCCCCAGCATTTT.

This clonotype came up a few times. The J gene is TRBJ1-2, the V gene TRBV10-3; TRBD1 aligns across 8 bases. Germline V CDR1 and CDR2: ENHRY, SYGVKD. This CDR3 region has 13 residues. V shed 3 bases, J shed 7 bases, and the junction held 4 bases outside the gene matches. In DNA form, the CDR3 reads TGTGCCATCAGTGAAGACAGGGGATCTGGCTACACCTTC. Protein product: CAISEDRGSGYTF.

This clonotype was seen at least ten times. The genes are TRBV11-2 and TRBJ2-3; 9 nucleotides match TRBD2. V trimming: 3 bases; J trimming: 2 bases; junction bases outside the gene matches: 9. This CDR3 spans 17 amino acids. From germline, CDR1 is SGHAT and CDR2 FQNNGV. CDR3: CASSFLTGGRVTDTQYF. The CDR3 bases are TGTGCCAGCAGCTTCCTTACCGGCGGGAGGGTCACAGATACGCAGTATTTT.

Of note for this clonotype: Relative to the germline gene, one junction end is altered; a read error may explain this. The genes are TRBV10-1 and TRBJ1-4, with 9 bases fitting TRBD1. The germline gives CDR1 WNHNN, CDR2 SYGVQD (reference sequence). The CDR3 covers 16 residues. For the CDR3, the DNA is TGCGCCAGCAGCGAGTACCGGGACAGGGTTAATGAAAAACTGTTTTTT. It translates to CASSEYRDRVNEKLFF.

This clonotype was seen a handful of times. This sequence joins TRBV29-1 and TRBJ2-3; the match to TRBD2 covers 7 bases. Trimming cost V 7 bases and J 4 bases; bases outside gene matches: 5. The CDR3 runs to 12 residues. Germline V gene sequence: CDR1 SQVTM, CDR2 ANQGSEA. The CDR3 here is CSGAGLADTQYF. In nucleotides, the CDR3 is TGCAGCGGAGCGGGATTGGCAGATACGCAGTATTTT.

V is TRBV6-5 and J is TRBJ1-5; 8 nucleotides align to TRBD1. Germline V gene lookup returns CDR1 MNHEY and CDR2 SVGAGI. The CDR3 is 14 amino acids. V was clipped by 8 bases and J by 6 bases; unmatched bases: 9. CDR3 loop: CASQKQGATQPQHF. DNA for the CDR3: TGTGCCAGCCAAAAGCAGGGGGCCACTCAGCCCCAGCATTTT.

This chain connects TRBV5-1 to TRBJ1-2, with D uncertain. The germline V gene encodes CDR1 SGHRS and CDR2 YFSETQ. Trimming took 1 base from V and 3 from J, leaving 7 bases between them. This CDR3 region has 13 residues. The CDR3 is CASSLKGDYGYTF. Here the CDR3 DNA reads TGCGCCAGCAGCTTGAAGGGAGACTATGGCTACACCTTC. Looking up the rest from reference TRBV5-1 and TRBJ1-2 gives the full variable domain: KAGVTQTPRYLIKTRGQQVTLSCSPISGHRSVSWYQQTPGQGLQFLFEYFSETQRNKGNFPGRFSGRQFSNSRSEMNVSTLELGDSALYLCASSLKGDYGYTFGSGTRLTVV.

Here the CDR3 DNA reads TGTGCCAGCAGCTTACTAGCGGGAGACACCGGGGAGCTGTTTTTT. Translating gives CASSLLAGDTGELFF. The V call is TRBV11-3, the J call TRBJ2-2; 10 bases line up with TRBD2. The CDR3 extends over 15 amino acids. J was trimmed by 3 bases and V by 2 bases; bases with no gene match: 0. Germline lookup yields CDR1 SGHNT and CDR2 YENEEA.

This clonotype was counted only a few times. This chain uses TRBV6-5 with TRBJ2-6; D is perhaps TRBD1 (7 bases). V shed 8 bases and J shed 2 bases, with 22 bases lying between them. CDR3 size: 18 residues. Germline lookup yields CDR1 MNHEY and CDR2 SVGAGI. CDR3 loop: CASRRRGAGPPGANVLTF. For the CDR3, the DNA is TGTGCCAGCCGCCGCAGGGGGGCGGGACCACCTGGGGCCAACGTCCTGACTTTC.